This entry lists 10 T cell receptor beta chains sequenced from one sample in a study of cytomegalovirus exposure and HLA in healthy donors. The study ran its PCR with 60 Vbeta and 13 Jbeta primers. Clones were sequenced by immunoSEQ multiplex PCR, and TCRdb holds only the in-frame ones, with some missing. Among about 70,000 clones, about nine tenths were seen once, and the ten largest hold 2%. The material sequenced was PBMCs. These receptors all come from a woman aged 25 to 39 in good health and CMV-seronegative.

This clone has just one count. The chain has TRBV9 and TRBJ1-1; 7 nucleotides agree with TRBD1. The CDR3 loop spans 14 amino acids. Germline CDR1 reads SGDLS; CDR2 reads YYNGEE. V dropped 2 bases and J dropped 4; count of bases not matched to a gene: 5. The CDR3 DNA follows: TGTGCCAGCAGCGTCGGTCCAGGGGGCACTGAAGCTTTCTTT. It yields the protein CASSVGPGGTEAFF.

The V gene is TRBV19, the J gene TRBJ1-1; possible D gene TRBD1, 5 bases. The CDR3 sequence is 12 residues long. Germline CDR1 reads LNHDA; CDR2 reads SQIVND (reference sequence). Trimming took off 8 bases at V and 4 bases at J, with 11 bases between the two ends. CDR3 amino acids: CASRQPTTEAFF. The DNA of the CDR3 is TGTGCCAGTCGACAGCCGACCACTGAAGCTTTCTTT.

The V gene is TRBV28, the J gene TRBJ1-1; 7 positions match TRBD1. Germline lookup yields CDR1 MDHEN and CDR2 SYDVKM. This CDR3 has 15 residues. V trimming: 3 bases; J trimming: 6 bases; junction bases outside the gene matches: 10. The CDR3 DNA follows: TGTGCCAGCAGTTTCGCGGTCAGGGGGATGCCTGAAGCTTTCTTT. Translation: CASSFAVRGMPEAFF.

In nucleotides, the CDR3 is TGTGCCAGCAGACAGGGGTTTGAGGAGACCCAGTACTTC. Its protein is CASRQGFEETQYF. The rearrangement joins TRBV2 to TRBJ2-5, with 7 bases that match TRBD1. J gave up 5 bases and V 6 bases, and 6 bases lay outside the gene matches. Germline assignment: CDR1 SNHLY and CDR2 FYNNEI. This CDR3 has 13 amino acids.

The genes are TRBV2 and TRBJ2-1; 7 bases align to TRBD2. CDR3 length: 15 residues. CDR1 is SNHLY, CDR2 FYNNEI, per germline. The junction had 7 bases not matched to a gene; V was cut back by 1 base and J by 7 bases. The DNA for the CDR3 is TGTGCCAGCAGTGAAGATCCGGGAGGCAAGAATGAGCAGTTCTTC. Its translation is CASSEDPGGKNEQFF.

This chain joins TRBV9 and TRBJ2-1, with 9 bases matching TRBD2. The germline CDR1 and CDR2 sequences are SGDLS and YYNGEE. The V and J ends lost 3 bases and 9 bases, in that order; junction bases with no gene match: 4. This CDR3 is built from 13 residues. The CDR3 reads CASSGVAGVEQFF. CDR3 nucleotide sequence: TGTGCCAGCAGCGGGGTAGCGGGAGTTGAGCAGTTCTTC.

The CDR3 nucleotides are TGTGCCAGCCACCCAGGGCGAGACACAGATACGCAGTATTTT. Protein: CASHPGRDTDTQYF. This chain uses TRBV11-2 with TRBJ2-3; weak D call: TRBD1 (5 bases). The CDR3 has 14 residues. Per germline, CDR1 SGHAT and CDR2 FQNNGV. V lost 8 bases and J lost 2, with 14 bases in between.

This chain links TRBV6-1 with TRBJ2-5, with 7 nucleotides matching TRBD1. V shed 3 bases, J shed 5 bases, and the junction held 12 bases outside the gene matches. Per germline, CDR1 MNHNS and CDR2 SASEGT. The CDR3 consists of 16 residues. CDR3 DNA: TGTGCCAGCAGTGACCTCGGGACAGTATTCGGGGAGACCCAGTACTTC. Translating it yields CASSDLGTVFGETQYF.

The CDR3 protein is CSAQGDYGYTF. The CDR3 nucleotides read TGCAGTGCTCAGGGGGACTATGGCTACACCTTC. This sequence joins TRBV20-1 and TRBJ1-2; 7 bases agree with TRBD1. Per germline, CDR1 DFQATT and CDR2 SNEGSKA (reference sequence). The V gene end was trimmed by 5 bases and the J gene end by 3 bases; junction bases not matched to a gene: 0. The CDR3 consists of 11 residues.

This chain links TRBV9 with TRBJ1-2, with a possible D match to TRBD1 (6 bases). Germline lookup yields CDR1 SGDLS and CDR2 YYNGEE. This CDR3 is 13 amino acids long. Trimming cost V 2 bases and J 8 bases, with 13 bases left between them. CDR3 nucleotide sequence: TGTGCCAGCAGCGTTAACACAGGGAACGGCTACACCTTC. Encoded protein: CASSVNTGNGYTF. Full variable domain (outside the CDR3, taken from reference TRBV9 and TRBJ1-2): DSGVTQTPKHLITATGQRVTLRCSPRSGDLSVYWYQQSLDQGLQFLIQYYNGEERAKGNILERFSAQQFPDLHSELNLSSLELGDSALYFCASSVNTGNGYTFGSGTRLTVV.